What follows are 21 T cell receptor beta chains derived from one specimen sequenced in a study of blood T cell repertoires in COVID-19. Sequencing used immunoSEQ multiplex PCR; TCRdb keeps in-frame clones, though not all of them. The sample yields more than 13,000 clones, approximately 88% seen once. Sequencing was performed on peripheral blood. The receptor set was obtained from a woman between 65 and 79 years old in a cohort sampled during active or convalescent COVID-19.

The rearrangement joins TRBV28 to TRBJ1-2, with TRBD1 identical over 10 bases. Per the germline V gene, CDR1 is MDHEN and CDR2 is SYDVKM. The CDR3 has 14 residues. V lost 10 bases to trimming and J lost 5 bases; unmatched junction nucleotides: 10. CDR3 protein: CAIPGQGDRYGYTF. CDR3 DNA sequence: TGTGCCATCCCCGGACAGGGGGATCGGTATGGCTACACCTTC.

This chain connects TRBV10-1 to TRBJ1-1, with D maybe TRBD1 (6 bases). CDR1 is WNHNN, CDR2 SYGVQD, per germline (reference sequence). CDR3 length equals 14 residues. V was pared by 5 bases and J by 1 base, with 11 bases between. The CDR3 loop is CASSTGQWNTEAFF. In DNA, the CDR3 is TGCGCCAGCAGTACAGGACAGTGGAACACTGAAGCTTTCTTT.

The V call is TRBV7-8, the J call TRBJ1-2; 7 bases are a match to TRBD1. CDR1 and CDR2 from the germline V gene are SGHVS and FQNEAQ. CDR3 length: 16 amino acids. V trimming: 5 bases; J trimming: 4 bases; junction bases outside the gene matches: 13. DNA of the CDR3: TGTGCCAGCAGCCCAGACAGGGTTGGGGCTAGCTATGGCTACACCTTC. It translates to CASSPDRVGASYGYTF.

The chain has TRBV6-2 or TRBV6-3 and TRBJ1-2; no definite D call. V was shortened by 5 bases and J by 0 bases, with 16 bases between the two germline ends. This CDR3 region has 16 residues. Germline lookup yields CDR1 MNHEY and CDR2 SVGEGT. The CDR3 DNA follows: TGTGCCAGCAGTCTCCTCCCCGGCAGGACTAACTATGGCTACACCTTC. Translation: CASSLLPGRTNYGYTF.

The J gene is TRBJ2-3, the V gene TRBV9; D unresolved. The germline gives CDR1 SGDLS, CDR2 YYNGEE. The CDR3 contains 16 residues. Trimming left V 4 bases short and J 2 bases short, with 17 bases between. The CDR3 is CASSPRITTSTDTQYF. DNA of the CDR3: TGTGCCAGCAGCCCTAGAATTACCACTTCCACAGATACGCAGTATTTT.

The V and J genes are TRBV28 and TRBJ2-1; D remains ambiguous. The CDR3 length is 13 residues. CDR1 is MDHEN and CDR2 is SYDVKM in the germline V gene. The V end was cut by 3 bases, the J end by 4 bases, with 7 bases between. In nucleotides, the CDR3 is TGTGCCAGCAGTTTGAGCCTGTACAATGAGCAGTTCTTC. This gives the protein CASSLSLYNEQFF.

The chain employs TRBV5-4 and TRBJ1-1; D is ambiguous. With 0 bases removed from V and 1 base from J, the gap between germline ends came to 10 bases. This CDR3 comprises 15 residues. Germline V CDR1 and CDR2: SGHNT, YYREEE (reference sequence). This CDR3 is CASSLAGGRNTEAFF. CDR3 coding DNA: TGTGCCAGCAGCTTGGCTGGTGGTAGGAACACTGAAGCTTTCTTT.

The gene calls are TRBV5-6 and TRBJ1-1, with D possibly matching TRBD1 (5 bases). The germline CDR1 and CDR2 sequences are SGHDT and YYEEEE. This CDR3 spans 15 amino acids. Between the trimmed V and J ends, which lost 0 bases and 0 bases, there was a span of 9 bases. This CDR3 reads CASSLAAGMNTEAFF. In DNA form, the CDR3 reads TGTGCCAGCAGCTTGGCGGCAGGGATGAACACTGAAGCTTTCTTT. The full variable domain, rest sourced from reference TRBV5-6 and TRBJ1-1, is DAGVTQSPTHLIKTRGQQVTLRCSPKSGHDTVSWYQQALGQGPQFIFQYYEEEERQRGNFPDRFSGHQFPNYSSELNVNALLLGDSALYLCASSLAAGMNTEAFFGQGTRLTVV.

The chain links TRBV6-1 to TRBJ1-5; 8 nucleotides match TRBD1. Germline V gene lookup returns CDR1 MNHNS and CDR2 SASEGT. J was trimmed by 0 bases and V by 0 bases; bases with no gene match: 10. The CDR3 totals 19 residues. CDR3 in amino acids: CASSEAIRGRWSSNQPQHF. CDR3 DNA sequence: TGTGCCAGCAGTGAAGCGATCAGGGGGCGATGGAGTAGCAATCAGCCCCAGCATTTT.

The rearrangement links TRBV4-1 to TRBJ2-1, with D tentatively TRBD2 (6 bases). V lost 3 bases to trimming and J lost 7 bases, with 13 bases between them. Germline V gene data show CDR1 as MGHRA and CDR2 as YSYEKL. The CDR3 totals 14 residues. This CDR3 is CASSQDRLGNEQFF. The CDR3 DNA reads TGCGCCAGCAGCCAGGATCGACTAGGGAATGAGCAGTTCTTC.

The rearrangement joins TRBV5-7 to TRBJ1-2, with a tentative D call TRBD1 (6 bases). TRBV5-7 is sorted into the ORF group, with uncertain function. V was cut by 2 bases and J by 4 bases, with 12 bases left in between. This CDR3 has 14 residues. The DNA of the CDR3 is TGTGCCAGCAGCTTCAGGGGCTGGGGCTATGGCTACACCTTC. It is translated as CASSFRGWGYGYTF.

The V call is TRBV7-9, the J call TRBJ2-7, with 11 nucleotides matching TRBD1. The CDR3 runs 14 residues. J was trimmed by 4 bases and V by 5 bases; bases with no gene match: 4. Germline V lookup: CDR1 SEHNR, CDR2 FQNEAQ (reference sequence). CDR3 in amino acids: CASSRGQGGYEQYF. Here the CDR3 DNA reads TGTGCCAGCAGCCGGGGACAGGGGGGATACGAGCAGTACTTC.

The chain carries TRBV30 and TRBJ2-1; the match to TRBD2 covers 8 bases. Germline values: CDR1 GTSNPN, CDR2 SVGIG (reference sequence). Trimming removed 6 bases from V and 7 bases from J; junction bases left unmatched: 5. CDR3 length equals 12 residues. The CDR3 DNA is TGTGCCTGTGGACTAGCTAAAAATGAGCAGTTCTTC. Translating it yields CACGLAKNEQFF.

This clone is a singleton in its sample. The CDR3 nucleotides are TGTGCCAGCAGCTCCCCGGGACAGGGGGCGGTAGATACGCAGTATTTT. Translated, it gives CASSSPGQGAVDTQYF. V and J are TRBV9 and TRBJ2-3; 12 bases are a match to TRBD1. The germline gives CDR1 SGDLS, CDR2 YYNGEE. J was trimmed by 5 bases and V by 4 bases; bases with no gene match: 8. The CDR3 length is 16 residues.

This clone has just a few counts. This chain uses TRBV4-3 with TRBJ2-2; 7 bases match TRBD1. The CDR3 is made up of 20 amino acids. After removal of 0 bases from V and 8 bases from J, the junction contained 21 bases not matched to a gene. CDR1 LGHNA and CDR2 YSLEER come from the germline V gene. CDR3 loop: CASSQEKGSGTALKAGELFF. CDR3 nucleotides: TGCGCCAGCAGCCAAGAAAAGGGGTCCGGGACAGCCCTAAAGGCGGGGGAGCTGTTTTTT.

This sequence joins TRBV12-3 or TRBV12-4 and TRBJ1-3, with no clear D. V gave up 2 bases and J gave up 6 bases, with 8 bases separating them. This CDR3 is built from 13 residues. The CDR3: CASSLSLANTIYF. The DNA of the CDR3 is TGTGCCAGCAGTTTAAGCTTAGCAAACACCATATATTTT.

This CDR3 reads CATSQGLNTGELFF. The CDR3 DNA is TGTGCCACCAGTCAGGGGTTAAACACCGGGGAGCTGTTTTTT. J is TRBJ2-2 and V is TRBV24-1, with TRBD1 as a possible D gene (6 bases). Trimming shortened V by 6 bases and J by 2 bases, and 9 bases separated the two germline ends. The CDR3 has 14 amino acids. Germline V lookup: CDR1 KGHDR, CDR2 SFDVKD.

The chain carries TRBV5-1 and TRBJ2-1, with a tentative D call TRBD2 (6 bases). Per the germline V gene, CDR1 is SGHRS and CDR2 is YFSETQ. The V end lost 5 bases, the J end lost 0 bases, and 12 bases lay between the germline ends. This CDR3 region has 15 residues. The CDR3 region has the DNA TGCGCCAGCAGTCCCTTGGGGGGCTCCTACAATGAGCAGTTCTTC. This sequence encodes CASSPLGGSYNEQFF. Full variable domain (remainder filled in from reference TRBV5-1 and TRBJ2-1): KAGVTQTPRYLIKTRGQQVTLSCSPISGHRSVSWYQQTPGQGLQFLFEYFSETQRNKGNFPGRFSGRQFSNSRSEMNVSTLELGDSALYLCASSPLGGSYNEQFFGPGTRLTVL.

The CDR3 DNA reads TGCGCCAGCAGCTTCCCGGGGGGACAGGGTAGCTCCGCTGAAGCTTTCTTT. The encoded protein is CASSFPGGQGSSAEAFF. The chain has TRBV5-1 and TRBJ1-1; 9 nucleotides agree with TRBD1. Per the germline V gene, CDR1 is SGHRS and CDR2 is YFSETQ. V lost 2 bases to trimming and J lost 6 bases; unmatched junction nucleotides: 14. The CDR3 spans 17 residues.

V and J are TRBV15 and TRBJ2-1, with 7 bases aligning to TRBD1. The ends lost 6 bases at V and 8 bases at J; junction bases unmatched: 10. Per the germline V gene, CDR1 is LNHNV and CDR2 is YYDKDF (reference sequence). CDR3 length: 14 residues. CDR3 residues: CATRSTGAFHEQFF. The CDR3 nucleotides are TGTGCCACCAGAAGTACAGGGGCCTTCCATGAGCAGTTCTTC.

J is TRBJ2-6 and V is TRBV5-1; TRBD2 agrees at 7 bases. Germline CDR1 is SGHRS and CDR2 is YFSETQ. CDR3 length: 15 amino acids. The V gene end was trimmed by 6 bases and the J gene end by 2 bases; junction bases not matched to a gene: 5. The CDR3 reads CASIPGGTGANVLTF. The DNA of the CDR3 is TGCGCCAGCATACCGGGGGGTACTGGGGCCAACGTCCTGACTTTC. The complete variable domain, with remaining parts taken from reference TRBV5-1 and TRBJ2-6, reads KAGVTQTPRYLIKTRGQQVTLSCSPISGHRSVSWYQQTPGQGLQFLFEYFSETQRNKGNFPGRFSGRQFSNSRSEMNVSTLELGDSALYLCASIPGGTGANVLTFGAGSRLTVL.